Below are 28 T cell receptor beta chains sequenced from a single sample in a study of cytomegalovirus exposure and HLA in healthy donors. With 60 Vbeta and 13 Jbeta primers, the PCR was carried out. Produced via immunoSEQ multiplex PCR; TCRdb's table is partial and in-frame only. Of about 130,000 clones listed, about 75% are singletons. The source material was PBMCs. These TCRs come from a young man in good health and CMV-seronegative.

The rearrangement uses TRBV7-9 and TRBJ1-3; D is uncertain. This CDR3 has 14 amino acids. V lost 1 base and J lost 2, with 6 bases in between. Looked up from germline, CDR1 is SEHNR and CDR2 is FQNEAQ (reference sequence). CDR3 nucleotides: TGTGCCAGCAGCTTAGTATCGGCTGGAAACACCATATATTTT. This encodes CASSLVSAGNTIYF.

DNA of the CDR3: TGTGCCAGCAGTTACGATGGGGAGAGGAATTCACCCCTCCACTTT. Amino acid sequence: CASSYDGERNSPLHF. The genes are TRBV6-5 and TRBJ1-6, with D unclear. Trimming shortened V by 2 bases and J by 7 bases, and 12 bases separated the two germline ends. The CDR3 is 15 amino acids. Germline values: CDR1 MNHEY, CDR2 SVGAGI.

The CDR3, as DNA: TGTGCCAGTAGTATAGAGGGGCACACTGAAGCTTTCTTT. Its translation: CASSIEGHTEAFF. V usage is TRBV19 and J usage is TRBJ1-1; D might be TRBD1 (5 bases). Trimming took off 0 bases at V and 3 bases at J, with 5 bases between the two ends. The CDR3 length is 13 residues. The germline V gene has CDR1 LNHDA and CDR2 SQIVND (reference sequence).

The count of this clone is one. The chain joins TRBV6-1 to TRBJ1-2; 7 nucleotides line up with TRBD1. V trimming: 6 bases; J trimming: 2 bases; junction bases outside the gene matches: 0. The germline V gene has CDR1 MNHNS and CDR2 SASEGT. This CDR3 region has 12 residues. The CDR3 region has the DNA TGTGCCAGCAGGGACAGGAACTATGGCTACACCTTC. It encodes CASRDRNYGYTF.

CDR3 loop: CASSRTGWNTEAFF. CDR3 bases: TGTGCCAGCAGTCGGACAGGGTGGAACACTGAAGCTTTCTTT. The rearrangement uses TRBV2 and TRBJ1-1, with TRBD1 identical over 8 bases. Germline lookup yields CDR1 SNHLY and CDR2 FYNNEI. This CDR3 has 14 residues. V was pared by 5 bases and J by 1 base, with 3 bases of the junction left unmatched.

This chain uses TRBV2 with TRBJ1-4; TRBD1 matches at 12 bases. Losses at the gene ends were 4 bases for V and 3 bases for J; bases not matched to a gene: 12. Germline assignment: CDR1 SNHLY and CDR2 FYNNEI. This CDR3 has 19 residues. The CDR3 reads CASSASPGTGGQSNEKLFF. Here the CDR3 DNA reads TGTGCCAGCAGTGCCTCTCCCGGGACAGGGGGCCAGTCTAATGAAAAACTGTTTTTT. The whole variable domain, remainder taken from reference TRBV2 and TRBJ1-4, is EPEVTQTPSHQVTQMGQEVILRCVPISNHLYFYWYRQILGQKVEFLVSFYNNEISEKSEIFDDQFSVERPDGSNFTLKIRSTKLEDSAMYFCASSASPGTGGQSNEKLFFGSGTQLSVL.

V gene TRBV5-1 combines with J gene TRBJ2-3; 9 bases are a match to TRBD2. This CDR3 has 17 amino acids. Germline-derived CDR1 and CDR2 are SGHRS and YFSETQ. The V and J ends lost 0 bases and 4 bases, in that order; junction bases with no gene match: 9. CDR3 in amino acids: CASSLEASGIDPDTQYF. DNA of the CDR3: TGCGCCAGCAGCTTGGAGGCTAGCGGGATTGACCCAGATACGCAGTATTTT.

The sample holds a few counts of this clone. The rearrangement joins TRBV10-3 to TRBJ1-1, with D perhaps TRBD1 (5 bases). Trimming cost V 6 bases and J 7 bases, with 21 bases left between them. Germline CDR1 reads ENHRY; CDR2 reads SYGVKD. CDR3 length: 15 residues. CDR3 sequence (DNA): TGTGCCATCAGGCCCCCCGGGGGACGGGCGGATGAAGCTTTCTTT. This translates into CAIRPPGGRADEAFF.

The J gene is TRBJ1-5, the V gene TRBV19, with TRBD1 identical over 7 bases. This CDR3 has 15 amino acids. The ends lost 5 bases at V and 7 bases at J; junction bases unmatched: 11. Germline CDR1 LNHDA, CDR2 SQIVND (reference sequence). The CDR3 DNA reads as TGTGCCAGTAGTTATCAAACAGGGGCGGGCCAGCCCCAGCATTTT. Amino acids: CASSYQTGAGQPQHF.

The chain links TRBV10-3 to TRBJ1-2; no clear D. V was trimmed by 6 bases and J by 2 bases, leaving 7 bases between them. Germline CDR1 reads ENHRY; CDR2 reads SYGVKD. The CDR3 covers 12 residues. The CDR3 here is CAIRDINYGYTF. Here the CDR3 DNA reads TGTGCCATCAGAGACATAAACTATGGCTACACCTTC.

The chain carries TRBV25-1 and TRBJ2-5, with D possibly being TRBD1 (5 bases). The germline CDR1 and CDR2 sequences are MGHDK and SYGVNS. V was cut by 5 bases and J by 2 bases, with 9 bases left in between. The CDR3 is 13 residues long. CDR3 nucleotide sequence: TGTGCCAGCAGTCGGGCAGGGCAAGAGACCCAGTACTTC. This translates into CASSRAGQETQYF.

CDR3 nucleotides: TGTGCCAGCAGCTTCGACGGATACAGGGGAACTGAAGCTTTCTTT. Its translation is CASSFDGYRGTEAFF. This sequence joins TRBV7-9 and TRBJ1-1; 7 bases fit TRBD1. Trimming cost V 3 bases and J 5 bases; bases outside gene matches: 9. The CDR3 runs 15 residues. Per the germline V gene, CDR1 is SEHNR and CDR2 is FQNEAQ (reference sequence).

The rearrangement links TRBV5-1 to TRBJ1-2; the D gene is possibly TRBD1 (5 bases). CDR3 length: 14 residues. Germline loops: CDR1 SGHRS, CDR2 YFSETQ. V was trimmed by 2 bases and J by 2 bases, leaving 10 bases between them. The CDR3 protein is CASSLFGGNYGYTF. The CDR3, as DNA: TGCGCCAGCAGCTTATTCGGGGGAAACTATGGCTACACCTTC.

The chain recombines TRBV7-9 with TRBJ2-1; TRBD2 matches 8 bases. The V gene's germline CDR1 is SEHNR and CDR2 FQNEAQ (reference sequence). Trimming removed 2 bases from V and 6 bases from J; junction bases left unmatched: 6. The CDR3 length is 15 residues. The CDR3 loop is CASSLQGREGNEQFF. The CDR3 region has the DNA TGTGCCAGCAGCTTACAGGGCCGGGAGGGCAATGAGCAGTTCTTC.

V and J are TRBV2 and TRBJ1-5; TRBD1 matches at 8 bases. The germline CDR1 and CDR2 sequences are SNHLY and FYNNEI. V shed 3 bases, J shed 6 bases, and the junction held 1 base outside the gene matches. The CDR3 totals 13 residues. In nucleotides, the CDR3 is TGTGCCAGCAGTGACACAGGGGGTCAGCCCCAGCATTTT. Protein sequence: CASSDTGGQPQHF. The whole variable domain, remainder taken from reference TRBV2 and TRBJ1-5, is EPEVTQTPSHQVTQMGQEVILRCVPISNHLYFYWYRQILGQKVEFLVSFYNNEISEKSEIFDDQFSVERPDGSNFTLKIRSTKLEDSAMYFCASSDTGGQPQHFGDGTRLSIL.

This clone was detected a few times. CDR3: CASNRQGRTSTYEQYF. CDR3 in DNA: TGCGCCAGCAACCGACAGGGCCGGACCTCAACCTACGAGCAGTACTTC. The chain has TRBV5-1 and TRBJ2-7; 7 nucleotides match TRBD1. Germline CDR1 SGHRS, CDR2 YFSETQ. Trimming took 6 bases from V and 2 from J; bases not matched to a gene: 14. This CDR3 region has 16 residues.

The V gene is TRBV11-2, the J gene TRBJ1-1; a weak D match, TRBD1 (5 bases). This CDR3 spans 13 amino acids. Trimming removed 4 bases from V and 0 bases from J, with 6 bases in between. Germline V gene sequence: CDR1 SGHAT, CDR2 FQNNGV. The CDR3 sequence: CASSSRVNTEAFF. In DNA form, the CDR3 reads TGTGCCAGCAGCTCCAGGGTGAACACTGAAGCTTTCTTT.

The CDR3 loop is CAISLSVGTGTTDTQYF. For the CDR3, the DNA is TGTGCCATCAGTCTAAGTGTTGGGACAGGGACAACAGATACGCAGTATTTT. This chain links TRBV10-3 with TRBJ2-3, with 9 bases aligning to TRBD1. Losses at the gene ends were 5 bases for V and 3 bases for J; bases not matched to a gene: 12. The CDR3 contains 17 residues. Germline V gene data show CDR1 as ENHRY and CDR2 as SYGVKD.

The chain has TRBV2 and TRBJ1-2; 9 bases are a match to TRBD1. Germline V lookup: CDR1 SNHLY, CDR2 FYNNEI. The V and J ends lost 3 bases and 7 bases, in that order; junction bases with no gene match: 15. The CDR3 has 17 residues. The CDR3 nucleotides read TGTGCCAGCAGTGATGAGGGACAGGGTTCCCCCTTCGGTGGCTACACCTTC. Translating gives CASSDEGQGSPFGGYTF.

The DNA of the CDR3 is TGTGCCACCAGCAGAGATGAACAGGGCGCTAGAGGCTACACCTTC. Translating gives CATSRDEQGARGYTF. The chain couples TRBV15 to TRBJ1-2, with D perhaps matching TRBD1 (6 bases). Germline V gene lookup returns CDR1 LNHNV and CDR2 YYDKDF (reference sequence). Trimming stripped 0 bases from V and 8 bases from J, with 16 bases between. The CDR3 has 15 residues.

V usage is TRBV11-2 and J usage is TRBJ2-1; the D gene is possibly TRBD1 (6 bases). This CDR3 is built from 17 residues. The ends were cut back, 3 bases at V and 8 bases at J, with 23 bases in the middle. The germline gives CDR1 SGHAT, CDR2 FQNNGV. CDR3: CASSFSTDSLTFDEQFF. CDR3 coding DNA: TGTGCCAGCAGCTTCTCAACGGACAGCCTTACTTTCGATGAGCAGTTCTTC.

V usage is TRBV7-9 and J usage is TRBJ2-3; TRBD2 aligns across 8 bases. Looked up from germline, CDR1 is SEHNR and CDR2 is FQNEAQ (reference sequence). This CDR3 has 16 residues. Trimming at V came to 3 bases and at J to 6 bases, leaving 11 bases not matched to a gene. CDR3 loop: CASSFHSGRDGDTQYF. CDR3 sequence (DNA): TGTGCCAGCAGCTTCCACAGCGGGAGAGACGGGGATACGCAGTATTTT.

The DNA of the CDR3 is TGTGCCAGCAACCCTCGCGGGTTCTTTAACTATGGCTACACCTTC. Its protein product is CASNPRGFFNYGYTF. The chain combines TRBV5-6 with TRBJ1-2; the D is unclear. Between the trimmed V and J ends, which lost 6 bases and 1 base, there was a span of 16 bases. Germline CDR1 is SGHDT and CDR2 is YYEEEE. The CDR3 is 15 residues long.

A single count supports this clone. V and J are TRBV9 and TRBJ2-7; 11 nucleotides agree with TRBD2. The CDR3 covers 14 residues. Germline V gene data show CDR1 as SGDLS and CDR2 as YYNGEE. The ends lost 5 bases at V and 8 bases at J; junction bases unmatched: 9. DNA of the CDR3: TGTGCCAGCAGTCATAGCGGGGGGGCCCAGAAGCAGTACTTC. Its translation is CASSHSGGAQKQYF.

The chain couples TRBV2 to TRBJ2-5; unclear D gene. V lost 3 bases and J lost 7, with 12 bases in between. CDR1 is SNHLY, CDR2 FYNNEI, per germline. The CDR3 covers 13 residues. Written as DNA, the CDR3 is TGTGCCAGCAGTGATCCCCCCCCGGGGACCCAGTACTTC. Translating gives CASSDPPPGTQYF. Full variable domain (missing parts from reference TRBV2 and TRBJ2-5): EPEVTQTPSHQVTQMGQEVILRCVPISNHLYFYWYRQILGQKVEFLVSFYNNEISEKSEIFDDQFSVERPDGSNFTLKIRSTKLEDSAMYFCASSDPPPGTQYFGPGTRLLVL.

The chain joins TRBV30 to TRBJ1-4; the D gene is possibly TRBD1 (6 bases). Germline V gene lookup returns CDR1 GTSNPN and CDR2 SVGIG (reference sequence). This CDR3 contains 14 residues. Trimming took 5 bases from V and 2 from J, leaving 12 bases between them. The CDR3 sequence is CAWGGGLTNEKLFF. The CDR3 DNA reads as TGTGCCTGGGGGGGCGGGCTGACTAATGAAAAACTGTTTTTT.

The chain uses TRBV19 and TRBJ1-1; perhaps TRBD1 as D (5 bases). From germline, CDR1 is LNHDA and CDR2 SQIVND (reference sequence). This CDR3 has 13 residues. Trimming took off 4 bases at V and 2 bases at J, with 8 bases between the two ends. The CDR3 region has the DNA TGTGCCAGTAGTAGGAGGGGAAACACTGAAGCTTTCTTT. Its translation is CASSRRGNTEAFF.

The chain carries TRBV6-4 and TRBJ1-6, with 8 nucleotides matching TRBD1. The CDR3 extends over 17 amino acids. Germline-derived CDR1 and CDR2 are MRHNA and SNTAGT. The trim removed 6 bases at V and 0 bases at J, leaving 7 bases unmatched. The CDR3 DNA reads TGTGCCAGCAGACAGGGGGGAAAATTCTCCTATAATTCACCCCTCCACTTT. This sequence encodes CASRQGGKFSYNSPLHF.